Below are 3 T cell receptor beta chains sequenced from a single sample in a study of blood T cell repertoires in COVID-19. Assay: immunoSEQ multiplex PCR; the TCRdb copy retains only in-frame clones and omits some. The table records about 110,000 clones, roughly 88% of them present only once. Input material: peripheral blood. These receptors were collected from a human donor in a cohort sampled during active COVID-19.

CDR3 nucleotide sequence: TGTGCCATCAGTGAGGCGACAGGTGGGACAGATACGCAGTATTTT. Residues: CAISEATGGTDTQYF. The V and J genes are TRBV10-3 and TRBJ2-3; the D gene is possibly TRBD1 (6 bases). The CDR3 has 15 residues. Germline CDR1 is ENHRY and CDR2 is SYGVKD. The ends were cut back, 2 bases at V and 3 bases at J, with 12 bases in the middle.

The chain has TRBV9 and TRBJ2-1; TRBD2 is a possible D gene (5 bases). The germline V gene encodes CDR1 SGDLS and CDR2 YYNGEE. Trimming removed 3 bases from V and 0 bases from J, with 10 bases in between. This CDR3 comprises 15 residues. The CDR3 loop is CASSADRGSYNEQFF. CDR3 DNA sequence: TGTGCCAGCAGCGCCGACCGGGGCTCCTACAATGAGCAGTTCTTC.

The chain joins TRBV5-1 to TRBJ2-2; weak D call: TRBD2 (6 bases). CDR1 and CDR2 (germline): SGHRS, YFSETQ. The V end was cut by 4 bases, the J end by 3 bases, with 10 bases between. This CDR3 region has 14 residues. CDR3 sequence: CASSRGSHTGELFF. CDR3 bases: TGCGCCAGCAGCCGGGGGTCCCACACCGGGGAGCTGTTTTTT.